These 30 T cell receptor beta chains originate from one sample sequenced in a study of cytotoxic CD8 clonotypes in ibrutinib-treated CLL. The repertoire was sequenced with immunoSEQ multiplex PCR; TCRdb's copy has only in-frame clones and lacks some. The data hold 250,000 to 350,000 clones, with 76% observed a single time. The specimen comprised PBMCs, sampled at disease progression, from a patient treated with ibrutinib. The receptor set was obtained from a human donor with chronic lymphocytic leukemia.

V and J are TRBV4-3 and TRBJ2-7, with D possibly matching TRBD2 (6 bases). Germline CDR1 LGHNA, CDR2 YSLEER. V lost 2 bases and J lost 2, with 10 bases in between. The CDR3 extends over 14 amino acids. As DNA, the CDR3 is TGCGCCAGCAGCCAATGGCGGGGTGCCTACGAGCAGTACTTC. It specifies CASSQWRGAYEQYF.

The chain couples TRBV6-5 to TRBJ1-2, with 12 bases identical to TRBD1. The CDR3 covers 14 residues. Germline CDR1 and CDR2: MNHEY and SVGAGI. The trim removed 6 bases at V and 3 bases at J, leaving 2 bases unmatched. The CDR3 spells CASRGQGAYYGYTF. The CDR3 DNA reads as TGTGCCAGCAGGGGACAGGGGGCTTACTATGGCTACACCTTC.

The gene calls are TRBV19 and TRBJ1-3, with D hard to call. The V gene's germline CDR1 is LNHDA and CDR2 SQIVND (reference sequence). The CDR3 is 14 amino acids. V was cut by 6 bases and J by 6 bases, with 15 bases left in between. The CDR3 nucleotides are TGTGCCAGTAGGAAGGCCTCCAACGTAAACACCATATATTTT. This encodes CASRKASNVNTIYF.

The chain joins TRBV9 to TRBJ2-3; D call uncertain. The CDR3 totals 14 residues. V was shortened by 0 bases and J by 2 bases, with 7 bases between the two germline ends. Germline V gene data show CDR1 as SGDLS and CDR2 as YYNGEE. The CDR3 nucleotides are TGTGCCAGCAGCGTAGGCGGAAACACAGATACGCAGTATTTT. It encodes CASSVGGNTDTQYF.

The V and J genes are TRBV27 and TRBJ2-7; maybe TRBD2 (6 bases). Trimming pared 6 bases from V and 2 bases from J, leaving 17 bases between. CDR3 length: 15 amino acids. Germline V gives CDR1 MNHEY, CDR2 SMNVEV (reference sequence). CDR3 bases: TGTGCCAGCAGGCTTTCCCCTAGCGCGACCTACGAGCAGTACTTC. Amino acids: CASRLSPSATYEQYF.

This chain uses TRBV15 with TRBJ2-1; D not resolved. CDR3 length: 11 residues. Germline CDR1 reads LNHNV; CDR2 reads YYDKDF (reference sequence). Trimming removed 1 base from V and 8 bases from J, with 3 bases in between. The CDR3 bases are TGTGCCACCAGCAGAGCTGATGAGCAGTTCTTC. Protein product: CATSRADEQFF.

The V and J genes are TRBV19 and TRBJ2-3; maybe TRBD1 (5 bases). The CDR3 loop spans 16 amino acids. CDR1 and CDR2 from the germline V gene are LNHDA and SQIVND (reference sequence). The V end was cut by 4 bases, the J end by 4 bases, with 18 bases between. The CDR3 here is CASSTAPEGAPDTQYF. CDR3 coding DNA: TGTGCCAGTAGTACAGCTCCCGAAGGGGCCCCAGATACGCAGTATTTT. The entire variable domain, with the rest obtained from reference TRBV19 and TRBJ2-3, is as follows: DGGITQSPKYLFRKEGQNVTLSCEQNLNHDAMYWYRQDPGQGLRLIYYSQIVNDFQKGDIAEGYSVSREKKESFPLTVTSAQKNPTAFYLCASSTAPEGAPDTQYFGPGTRLTVL.

The chain couples TRBV5-1 to TRBJ1-2; 7 nucleotides agree with TRBD1. CDR3 length: 15 amino acids. V lost 3 bases and J lost 5; bases outside the gene matches: 10. The germline CDR1 and CDR2 sequences are SGHRS and YFSETQ. The CDR3 DNA reads TGCGCCAGCAGCTGGGGGGACAGAGAAGAATATGGCTACACCTTC. Encoded protein: CASSWGDREEYGYTF.

V and J are TRBV7-2 and TRBJ2-7; 8 positions agree with TRBD2. Germline CDR1 SGHTA, CDR2 FQGNSA. The CDR3 has 15 amino acids. After removal of 4 bases from V and 0 bases from J, the junction contained 5 bases not matched to a gene. The CDR3 is CASSSTSGFSYEQYF. CDR3 coding DNA: TGTGCCAGCAGCTCTACTAGCGGCTTCTCCTACGAGCAGTACTTC.

The table lists this clone with a count of one. The rearrangement links TRBV29-1 to TRBJ1-2; TRBD1 agrees at 7 bases. Germline trimming cut 4 bases from V and 4 bases from J; bases unmatched to any gene: 6. Per germline, CDR1 SQVTM and CDR2 ANQGSEA. This CDR3 is 13 amino acids long. CDR3: CSVGGQGVYGYTF. CDR3 DNA sequence: TGCAGCGTTGGGGGGCAGGGGGTCTATGGCTACACCTTC.

CDR3 sequence reads: CATSSPTGLNSPLHF. As DNA, the CDR3 is TGTGCCACCAGCAGCCCAACAGGGCTGAATTCACCCCTCCACTTT. The J gene is TRBJ1-6, the V gene TRBV15; D possibly corresponds to TRBD1 (6 bases). V was shortened by 3 bases and J by 7 bases, with 13 bases between the two germline ends. The CDR3 is 15 residues long. Germline assignment: CDR1 LNHNV and CDR2 YYDKDF (reference sequence). The whole variable domain, remainder taken from reference TRBV15 and TRBJ1-6, is DAMVIQNPRYQVTQFGKPVTLSCSQTLNHNVMYWYQQKSSQAPKLLFHYYDKDFNNEADTPDNFQSRRPNTSFCFLDIRSPGLGDTAMYLCATSSPTGLNSPLHFGNGTRLTVT.

V and J are TRBV15 and TRBJ1-5, with D tentatively TRBD1 (5 bases). The CDR3 spans 19 residues. The germline V gene has CDR1 LNHNV and CDR2 YYDKDF (reference sequence). The germline V and J ends were trimmed by 0 bases and 5 bases, with 23 bases remaining between them. CDR3 in amino acids: CATSREVDEGRRLDQPQHF. DNA of the CDR3: TGTGCCACCAGCAGAGAGGTAGATGAGGGGAGGCGATTGGATCAGCCCCAGCATTTT.

The chain couples TRBV4-2 to TRBJ1-4; D is possibly TRBD1 (5 bases). CDR3 length: 17 residues. V was shortened by 2 bases and J by 5 bases, with 18 bases between the two germline ends. Germline V gives CDR1 LGHNA, CDR2 YNFKEQ. The CDR3 region is CASSQLPARQINEKLFF. As DNA, the CDR3 is TGTGCCAGCAGCCAACTCCCGGCCCGACAGATCAATGAAAAACTGTTTTTT.

The chain couples TRBV10-1 to TRBJ1-1; no definite D call. This CDR3 has 14 residues. V lost 3 bases to trimming and J lost 1 base, with 9 bases between them. Germline V gene lookup returns CDR1 WNHNN and CDR2 SYGVQD (reference sequence). This chain's CDR3 is CASSEKVGNTEAFF. The CDR3 DNA sequence: TGCGCCAGCAGTGAAAAGGTAGGGAACACTGAAGCTTTCTTT.

V is TRBV11-3 and J is TRBJ2-7; TRBD1 matches at 7 bases. Per the germline V gene, CDR1 is SGHNT and CDR2 is YENEEA. V shed 5 bases and J 0 bases; nucleotides not matched to a gene: 4. The CDR3 covers 14 residues. CDR3 nucleotides: TGTGCCAGCAGCCAGGGGGTGGACTCCTACGAGCAGTACTTC. It specifies CASSQGVDSYEQYF.

The chain recombines TRBV18 with TRBJ1-3; 7 nucleotides agree with TRBD1. This CDR3 region has 15 residues. In germline, CDR1 is KGHSH, CDR2 LQKENI. The ends lost 3 bases at V and 3 bases at J; junction bases unmatched: 5. CDR3 sequence reads: CASSPVQGSGNTIYF. CDR3 coding DNA: TGTGCCAGCTCACCGGTACAGGGGAGTGGAAACACCATATATTTT.

In this sample, this clone turned up once. The V call is TRBV19, the J call TRBJ1-5, with TRBD1 matching over 8 bases. This CDR3 has 14 residues. CDR1 is LNHDA, CDR2 SQIVND, per germline (reference sequence). With V trimmed by 8 bases and J by 4 bases, 7 bases remained unmatched. This CDR3 reads CASSDRVKNQPQHF. The CDR3 DNA is TGTGCCAGTTCGGACAGGGTTAAGAATCAGCCCCAGCATTTT.

The chain uses TRBV5-1 and TRBJ2-7; 11 nucleotides align to TRBD2. The junction had 4 bases not matched to a gene; V was cut back by 2 bases and J by 0 bases. CDR1 and CDR2 from the germline V gene are SGHRS and YFSETQ. This CDR3 contains 16 residues. The CDR3: CASSLMTSGTSYEQYF. DNA for the CDR3: TGCGCCAGCAGCTTAATGACTAGCGGGACCTCCTACGAGCAGTACTTC.

The chain joins TRBV28 to TRBJ2-7, with 7 bases lining up with TRBD1. The CDR3 is 13 residues long. Germline-derived CDR1 and CDR2 are MDHEN and SYDVKM. V gave up 10 bases and J gave up 5 bases; unmatched junction bases: 11. The CDR3 protein is CATLRDSLNEQYF. The CDR3 region has the DNA TGTGCCACTCTCCGGGACAGTCTAAACGAGCAGTACTTC.

The V call is TRBV5-4, the J call TRBJ2-7; 10 bases fit TRBD1. CDR3 size: 13 residues. Germline values: CDR1 SGHNT, CDR2 YYREEE (reference sequence). V lost 3 bases to trimming and J lost 8 bases; unmatched junction nucleotides: 5. CDR3 protein: CASSSGQGIKQYF. CDR3 coding DNA: TGTGCCAGCAGCTCGGGACAGGGGATCAAGCAGTACTTC.

The rearrangement uses TRBV25-1 and TRBJ1-1; no reliable D call. Germline lookup yields CDR1 MGHDK and CDR2 SYGVNS. The CDR3 is 11 amino acids. Trimming took off 2 bases at V and 9 bases at J, with 7 bases between the two ends. CDR3 bases: TGTGCCAGCAGTGAACAGACCAAAGCTTTCTTT. Protein product: CASSEQTKAFF. The variable domain in full, with the rest retrieved from reference TRBV25-1 and TRBJ1-1, is EADIYQTPRYLVIGTGKKITLECSQTMGHDKMYWYQQDPGMELHLIHYSYGVNSTEKGDLSSESTVSRIRTEHFPLTLESARPSHTSQYLCASSEQTKAFFGQGTRLTVV.

Regarding this clone: A junction end diverges from the germline sequence, so it may reflect a read error. The chain is built from TRBV2 and TRBJ1-4; no firm D call. The germline V gene has CDR1 SNHLY and CDR2 FYNNEI. The CDR3 totals 14 residues. The CDR3 spells CASREGYLNEKLFF. The CDR3 DNA sequence: TGTGCCAGCAGGGAAGGGTATTTGAATGAAAAACTGTTTTTT.

The CDR3 sequence is CASSFLGSIYNEQFF. CDR3 nucleotide sequence: TGTGCCAGCAGTTTCCTTGGATCAATCTACAATGAGCAGTTCTTC. The chain carries TRBV6-5 and TRBJ2-1, with unresolved D. The CDR3 is 15 residues long. The V and J ends lost 4 bases and 3 bases respectively, with 13 bases between them. The germline CDR1 and CDR2 sequences are MNHEY and SVGAGI.

The gene calls are TRBV7-2 and TRBJ2-7; 7 bases align to TRBD1. The V and J ends lost 5 bases and 6 bases, in that order; junction bases with no gene match: 7. CDR1 and CDR2 from the germline V gene are SGHTA and FQGNSA. The CDR3 is made up of 13 amino acids. The CDR3 DNA follows: TGTGCCAGCAGCAGCCTGGGACAGACCGAGCAGTACTTC. This sequence encodes CASSSLGQTEQYF. Based on the CDR3 plus reference TRBV7-2 and TRBJ2-7, the full variable domain is GAGVSQSPSNKVTEKGKDVELRCDPISGHTALYWYRQSLGQGLEFLIYFQGNSAPDKSGLPSDRFSAERTGGSVSTLTIQRTQQEDSAVYLCASSSLGQTEQYFGPGTRLTVT.

This chain joins TRBV29-1 and TRBJ2-7; D perhaps matches TRBD1 (5 bases). CDR1 and CDR2 from the germline V gene are SQVTM and ANQGSEA. Trimming pared 4 bases from V and 7 bases from J, leaving 20 bases between. The CDR3 covers 14 residues. DNA of the CDR3: TGCAGCGTTGCCTCCCAGGGATTTCAAAGTGAGCAGTACTTC. It translates to CSVASQGFQSEQYF.

In this sample, this clone turned up once. The chain carries TRBV7-6 and TRBJ2-6, with D maybe TRBD2 (6 bases). Trimming stripped 1 base from V and 0 bases from J, with 10 bases between. The CDR3 extends over 17 amino acids. Germline CDR1 is SGHVS and CDR2 is FNYEAQ. CDR3 nucleotides: TGTGCCAGCAGCTTAGGGGACTCCTTCTCTGGGGCCAACGTCCTGACTTTC. This translates into CASSLGDSFSGANVLTF.

This clone has just a few counts. CDR3 loop: CASSLRLNSPLHF. The CDR3 DNA is TGCGCCAGCAGCTTAAGGTTAAATTCACCCCTCCACTTT. This chain joins TRBV5-1 and TRBJ1-6; D is unclear. The V and J ends lost 2 bases and 7 bases respectively, with 7 bases between them. The CDR3 runs 13 residues. Germline V CDR1 and CDR2: SGHRS, YFSETQ.

This chain uses TRBV19 with TRBJ1-1; 7 nucleotides agree with TRBD1. Germline CDR1 reads LNHDA; CDR2 reads SQIVND (reference sequence). V dropped 3 bases and J dropped 11; count of bases not matched to a gene: 12. The CDR3 loop spans 14 amino acids. CDR3 sequence: CASSMPGQFTSAFF. The DNA of the CDR3 is TGTGCCAGTAGTATGCCGGGACAGTTCACTTCGGCTTTCTTT. Full variable domain (remainder filled in from reference TRBV19 and TRBJ1-1): DGGITQSPKYLFRKEGQNVTLSCEQNLNHDAMYWYRQDPGQGLRLIYYSQIVNDFQKGDIAEGYSVSREKKESFPLTVTSAQKNPTAFYLCASSMPGQFTSAFFGQGTRLTVV.

V and J are TRBV27 and TRBJ2-5, with D perhaps TRBD1 (5 bases). Germline CDR1 is MNHEY and CDR2 is SMNVEV (reference sequence). This CDR3 contains 15 residues. Between the trimmed V and J ends, which lost 2 bases and 5 bases, there was a span of 15 bases. In DNA, the CDR3 is TGTGCCAGCAGTTTAGAAGGGGCCGCCGGCGAGACCCAGTACTTC. It translates to CASSLEGAAGETQYF.

This sequence joins TRBV29-1 and TRBJ2-7, with D perhaps matching TRBD1 or TRBD2 (5 bases each). From germline, CDR1 is SQVTM and CDR2 ANQGSEA. The V end lost 5 bases, the J end lost 2 bases, and 19 bases lay between the germline ends. This CDR3 contains 15 residues. CDR3 amino acids: CSVKSRDQSTYEQYF. DNA of the CDR3: TGCAGCGTTAAAAGCCGGGACCAAAGTACCTACGAGCAGTACTTC.